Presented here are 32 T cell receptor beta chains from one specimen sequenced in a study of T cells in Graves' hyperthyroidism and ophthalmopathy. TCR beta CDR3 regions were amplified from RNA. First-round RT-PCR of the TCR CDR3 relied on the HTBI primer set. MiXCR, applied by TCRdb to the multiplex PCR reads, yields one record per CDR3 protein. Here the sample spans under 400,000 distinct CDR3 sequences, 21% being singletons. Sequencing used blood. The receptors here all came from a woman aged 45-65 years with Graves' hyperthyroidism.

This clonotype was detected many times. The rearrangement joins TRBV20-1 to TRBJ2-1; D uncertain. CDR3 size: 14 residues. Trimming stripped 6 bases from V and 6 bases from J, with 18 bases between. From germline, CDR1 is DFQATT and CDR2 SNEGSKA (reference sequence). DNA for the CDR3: TGCAGTGCCGCAAGTAAGGGAATTTTCAATGAGCAGTTCTTC. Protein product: CSAASKGIFNEQFF.

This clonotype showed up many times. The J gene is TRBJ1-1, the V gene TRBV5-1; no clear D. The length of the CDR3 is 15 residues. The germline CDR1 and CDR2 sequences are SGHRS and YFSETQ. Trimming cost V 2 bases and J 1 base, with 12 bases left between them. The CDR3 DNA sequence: TGCGCCAGCAGCTTCCAGACTCTCAAGAACACTGAAGCTTTCTTT. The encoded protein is CASSFQTLKNTEAFF.

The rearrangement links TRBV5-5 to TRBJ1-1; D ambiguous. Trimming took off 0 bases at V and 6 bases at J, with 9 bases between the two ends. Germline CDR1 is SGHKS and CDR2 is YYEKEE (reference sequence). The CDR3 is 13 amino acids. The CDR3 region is CASSLAGMAEAFF. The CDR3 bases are TGTGCCAGCAGCTTGGCCGGGATGGCTGAAGCTTTCTTT.

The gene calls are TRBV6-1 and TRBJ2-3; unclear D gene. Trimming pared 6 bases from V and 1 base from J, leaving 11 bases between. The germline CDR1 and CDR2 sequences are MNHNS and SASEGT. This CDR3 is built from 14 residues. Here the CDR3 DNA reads TGTGCCAGCAGCCCTGGGGTCCGCACAGATACGCAGTATTTT. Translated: CASSPGVRTDTQYF.

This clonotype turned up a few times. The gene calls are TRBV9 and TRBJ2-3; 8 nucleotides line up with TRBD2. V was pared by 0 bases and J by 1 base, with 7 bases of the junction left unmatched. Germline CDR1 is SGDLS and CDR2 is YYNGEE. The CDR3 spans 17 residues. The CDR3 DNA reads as TGTGCCAGCAGCGTAGGGCCCGCAGCGGGGGGCACAGATACGCAGTATTTT. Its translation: CASSVGPAAGGTDTQYF.

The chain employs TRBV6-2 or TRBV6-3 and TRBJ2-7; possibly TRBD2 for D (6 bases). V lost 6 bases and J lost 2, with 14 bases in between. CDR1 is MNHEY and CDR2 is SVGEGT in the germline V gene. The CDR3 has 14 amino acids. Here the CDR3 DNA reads TGTGCCAGCAGGGATCGGTGGGGGGCCTACGAGCAGTACTTC. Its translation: CASRDRWGAYEQYF.

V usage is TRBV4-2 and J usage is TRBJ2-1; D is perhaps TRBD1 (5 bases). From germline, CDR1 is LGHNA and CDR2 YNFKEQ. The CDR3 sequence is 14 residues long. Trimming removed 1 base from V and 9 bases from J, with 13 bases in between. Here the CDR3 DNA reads TGTGCCAGCAGCCAAGCTGGCCAGGGTGGTGAGCAGTTCTTC. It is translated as CASSQAGQGGEQFF.

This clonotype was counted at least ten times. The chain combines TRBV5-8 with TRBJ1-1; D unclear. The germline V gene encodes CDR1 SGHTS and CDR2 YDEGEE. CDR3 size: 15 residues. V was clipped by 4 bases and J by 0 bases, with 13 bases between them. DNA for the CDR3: TGTGCCAGCAGCCGCCCCGACGGCTTGAACACTGAAGCTTTCTTT. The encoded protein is CASSRPDGLNTEAFF.

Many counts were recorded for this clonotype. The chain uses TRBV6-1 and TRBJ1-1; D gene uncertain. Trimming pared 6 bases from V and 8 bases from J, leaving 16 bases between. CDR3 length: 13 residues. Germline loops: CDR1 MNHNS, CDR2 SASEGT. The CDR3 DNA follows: TGTGCCAGCAGATCTATGGACCTGACCGAAGCTTTCTTT. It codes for CASRSMDLTEAFF.

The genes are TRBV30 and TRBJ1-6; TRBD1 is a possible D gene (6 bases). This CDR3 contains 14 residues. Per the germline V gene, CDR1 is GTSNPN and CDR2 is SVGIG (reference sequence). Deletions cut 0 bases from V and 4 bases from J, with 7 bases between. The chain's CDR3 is CAWSVDSYNSPLHF. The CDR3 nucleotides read TGTGCCTGGAGTGTGGACAGTTATAATTCACCCCTCCACTTT.

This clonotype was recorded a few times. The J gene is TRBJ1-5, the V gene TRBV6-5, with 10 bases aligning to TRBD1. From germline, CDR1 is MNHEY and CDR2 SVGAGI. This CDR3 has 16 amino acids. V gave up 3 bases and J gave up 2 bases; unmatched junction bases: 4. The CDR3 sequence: CASSYHGQGGNQPQHF. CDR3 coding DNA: TGTGCCAGCAGTTATCACGGACAGGGGGGCAATCAGCCCCAGCATTTT.

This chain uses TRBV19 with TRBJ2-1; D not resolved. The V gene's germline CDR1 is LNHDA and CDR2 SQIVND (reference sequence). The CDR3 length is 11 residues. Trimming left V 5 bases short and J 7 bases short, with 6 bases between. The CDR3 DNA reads TGTGCCAGTAGTGAGAAGAATGAGCAGTTCTTC. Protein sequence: CASSEKNEQFF.

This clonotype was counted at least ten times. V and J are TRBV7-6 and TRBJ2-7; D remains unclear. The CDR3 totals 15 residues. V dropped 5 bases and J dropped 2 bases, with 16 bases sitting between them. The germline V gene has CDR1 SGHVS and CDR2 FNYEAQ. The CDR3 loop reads CASSGPSIGPYEQYF. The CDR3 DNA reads TGTGCCAGCAGCGGCCCCTCAATTGGACCCTACGAGCAGTACTTC. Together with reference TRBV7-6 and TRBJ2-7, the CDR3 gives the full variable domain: GAGVSQSPRYKVTKRGQDVALRCDPISGHVSLYWYRQALGQGPEFLTYFNYEAQQDKSGLPNDRFSAERPEGSISTLTIQRTEQRDSAMYRCASSGPSIGPYEQYFGPGTRLTVT.

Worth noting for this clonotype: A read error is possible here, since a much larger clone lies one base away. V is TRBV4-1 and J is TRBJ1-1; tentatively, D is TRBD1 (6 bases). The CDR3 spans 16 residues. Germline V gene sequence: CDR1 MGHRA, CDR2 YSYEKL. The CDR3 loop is CASSQDPGVRNTEASF. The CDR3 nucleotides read TGCGCCAGCAGCCAAGATCCAGGGGTCCGGAACACTGAAGCTTCCTTT.

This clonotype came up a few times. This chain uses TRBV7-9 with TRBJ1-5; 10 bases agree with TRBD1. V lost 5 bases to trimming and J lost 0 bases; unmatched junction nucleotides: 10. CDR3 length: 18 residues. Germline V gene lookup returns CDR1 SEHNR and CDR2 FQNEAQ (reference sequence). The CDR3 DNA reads TGTGCCAGCAGCACCCCGGGACAGGGGACAAATAGCAATCAGCCCCAGCATTTT. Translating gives CASSTPGQGTNSNQPQHF.

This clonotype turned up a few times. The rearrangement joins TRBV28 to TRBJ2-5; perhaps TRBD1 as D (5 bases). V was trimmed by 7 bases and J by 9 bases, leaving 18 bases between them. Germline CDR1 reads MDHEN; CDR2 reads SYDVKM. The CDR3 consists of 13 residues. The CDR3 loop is CASNNDSPWSQYF. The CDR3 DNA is TGTGCCAGCAATAACGACAGTCCGTGGTCCCAGTACTTC.

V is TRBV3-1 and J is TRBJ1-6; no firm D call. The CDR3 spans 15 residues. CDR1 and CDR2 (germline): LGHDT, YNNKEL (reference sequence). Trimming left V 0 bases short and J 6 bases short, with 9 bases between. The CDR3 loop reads CASSQDRGGNSPLHF. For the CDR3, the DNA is TGTGCCAGCAGCCAAGATCGAGGCGGTAATTCACCCCTCCACTTT.

The CDR3: CASSRTGVAGELFF. The CDR3 nucleotides are TGTGCCAGCAGTCGGACAGGGGTTGCCGGGGAGCTGTTTTTT. The chain joins TRBV2 to TRBJ2-2; 9 bases are a match to TRBD1. The germline V gene encodes CDR1 SNHLY and CDR2 FYNNEI. Trimming removed 5 bases from V and 6 bases from J; junction bases left unmatched: 4. The CDR3 is made up of 14 amino acids.

In nucleotides, the CDR3 is TGCAGCGTTGATGGCTACACCTTC. Amino acids: CSVDGYTF. This chain joins TRBV29-1 and TRBJ1-2; no clear D gene. CDR3 length: 8 amino acids. The V gene's germline CDR1 is SQVTM and CDR2 ANQGSEA. Between the trimmed V and J ends, which lost 3 bases and 7 bases, there was a span of 0 bases.

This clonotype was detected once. The CDR3 loop is CASIQETGNTEAFF. The CDR3 DNA follows: TGTGCCAGCATCCAAGAGACAGGGAATACTGAAGCTTTCTTT. The chain recombines TRBV12-3 or TRBV12-4 with TRBJ1-1; TRBD1 aligns across 7 bases. The CDR3 contains 14 residues. The V gene end was trimmed by 7 bases and the J gene end by 5 bases; junction bases not matched to a gene: 10.

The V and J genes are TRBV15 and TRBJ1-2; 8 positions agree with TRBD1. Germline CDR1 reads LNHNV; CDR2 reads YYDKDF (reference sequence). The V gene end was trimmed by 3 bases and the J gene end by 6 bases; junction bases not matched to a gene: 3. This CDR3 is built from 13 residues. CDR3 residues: CATSRDRVDGYTF. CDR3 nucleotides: TGTGCCACCAGCAGGGACAGGGTCGATGGCTACACCTTC.

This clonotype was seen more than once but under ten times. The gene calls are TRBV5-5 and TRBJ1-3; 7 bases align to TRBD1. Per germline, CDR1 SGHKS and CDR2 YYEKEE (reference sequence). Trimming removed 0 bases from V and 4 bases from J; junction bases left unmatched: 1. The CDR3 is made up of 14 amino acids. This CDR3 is CASSLEQGGNTIYF. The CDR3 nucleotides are TGTGCCAGCAGCTTGGAACAGGGGGGAAACACCATATATTTT.

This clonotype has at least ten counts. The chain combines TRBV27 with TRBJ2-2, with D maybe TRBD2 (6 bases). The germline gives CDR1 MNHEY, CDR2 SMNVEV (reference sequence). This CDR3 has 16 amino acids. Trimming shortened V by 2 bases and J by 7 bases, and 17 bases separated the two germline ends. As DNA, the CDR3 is TGTGCCAGCAGTTTAGCGGGGATGATTGAGGGCGGGGAGCTGTTTTTT. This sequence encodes CASSLAGMIEGGELFF.

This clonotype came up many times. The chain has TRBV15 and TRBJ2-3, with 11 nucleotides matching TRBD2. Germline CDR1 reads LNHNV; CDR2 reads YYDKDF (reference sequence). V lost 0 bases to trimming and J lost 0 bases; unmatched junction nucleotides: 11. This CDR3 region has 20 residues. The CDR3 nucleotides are TGTGCCACCAGCAGAGATCTCGGACACTGGACTAGCGGGAGCACAGATACGCAGTATTTT. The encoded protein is CATSRDLGHWTSGSTDTQYF.

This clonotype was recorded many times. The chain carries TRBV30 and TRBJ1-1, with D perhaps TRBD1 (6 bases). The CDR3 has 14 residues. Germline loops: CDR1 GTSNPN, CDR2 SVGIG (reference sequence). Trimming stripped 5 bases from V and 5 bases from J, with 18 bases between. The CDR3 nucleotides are TGTGCCTGGGGCGCCGTGGGGGCGAGAACTGAAGCTTTCTTT. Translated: CAWGAVGARTEAFF.

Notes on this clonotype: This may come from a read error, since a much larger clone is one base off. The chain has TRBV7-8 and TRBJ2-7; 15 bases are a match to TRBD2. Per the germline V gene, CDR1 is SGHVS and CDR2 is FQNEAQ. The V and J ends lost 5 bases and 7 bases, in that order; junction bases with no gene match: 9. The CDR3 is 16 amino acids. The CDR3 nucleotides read TGTGCCAGCAGCCCGGGGACTAGCGGGAGGTACAATGAGCAGTACTTC. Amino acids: CASSPGTSGRYNEQYF.

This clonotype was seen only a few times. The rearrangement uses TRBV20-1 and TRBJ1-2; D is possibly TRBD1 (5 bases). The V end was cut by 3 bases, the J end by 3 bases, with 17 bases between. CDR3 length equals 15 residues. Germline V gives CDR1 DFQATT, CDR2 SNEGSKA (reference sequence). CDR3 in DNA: TGCAGTGCTAGGATGGGGCCTGCCCCCCACTATGGCTACACCTTC. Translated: CSARMGPAPHYGYTF.

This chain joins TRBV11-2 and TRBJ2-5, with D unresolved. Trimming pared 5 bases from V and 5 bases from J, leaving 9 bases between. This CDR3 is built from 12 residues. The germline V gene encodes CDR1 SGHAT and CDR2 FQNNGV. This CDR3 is CASSRDWETQYF. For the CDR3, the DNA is TGTGCCAGCAGCCGTGATTGGGAGACCCAGTACTTC.

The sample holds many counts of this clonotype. This CDR3 is CSARDAASGGLTYEQYF. In DNA form, the CDR3 reads TGCAGTGCTAGAGATGCGGCTAGCGGGGGACTAACCTACGAGCAGTACTTC. The J gene is TRBJ2-7, the V gene TRBV20-1; 10 bases map to TRBD2. Losses at the gene ends were 0 bases for V and 2 bases for J; bases not matched to a gene: 10. CDR3 size: 17 residues. Germline V gene sequence: CDR1 DFQATT, CDR2 SNEGSKA (reference sequence).

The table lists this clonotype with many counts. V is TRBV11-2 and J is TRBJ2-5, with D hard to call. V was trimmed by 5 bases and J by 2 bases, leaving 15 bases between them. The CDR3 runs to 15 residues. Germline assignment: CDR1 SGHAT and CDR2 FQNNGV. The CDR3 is CASSAVRARQETQYF. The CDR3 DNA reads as TGTGCCAGCAGCGCAGTTAGGGCTAGACAAGAGACCCAGTACTTC.

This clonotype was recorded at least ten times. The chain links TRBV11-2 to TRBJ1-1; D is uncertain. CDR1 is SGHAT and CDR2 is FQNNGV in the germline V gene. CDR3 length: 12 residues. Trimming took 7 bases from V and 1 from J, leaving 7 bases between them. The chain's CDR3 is CASNVKNTEAFF. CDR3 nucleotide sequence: TGTGCCAGCAACGTGAAGAACACTGAAGCTTTCTTT.

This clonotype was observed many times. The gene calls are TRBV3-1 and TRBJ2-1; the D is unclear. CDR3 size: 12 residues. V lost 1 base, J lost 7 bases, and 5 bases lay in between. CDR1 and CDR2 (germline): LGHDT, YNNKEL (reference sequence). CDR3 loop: CASSQGSNEQFF. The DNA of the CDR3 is TGTGCCAGCAGCCAAGGGAGTAATGAGCAGTTCTTC.